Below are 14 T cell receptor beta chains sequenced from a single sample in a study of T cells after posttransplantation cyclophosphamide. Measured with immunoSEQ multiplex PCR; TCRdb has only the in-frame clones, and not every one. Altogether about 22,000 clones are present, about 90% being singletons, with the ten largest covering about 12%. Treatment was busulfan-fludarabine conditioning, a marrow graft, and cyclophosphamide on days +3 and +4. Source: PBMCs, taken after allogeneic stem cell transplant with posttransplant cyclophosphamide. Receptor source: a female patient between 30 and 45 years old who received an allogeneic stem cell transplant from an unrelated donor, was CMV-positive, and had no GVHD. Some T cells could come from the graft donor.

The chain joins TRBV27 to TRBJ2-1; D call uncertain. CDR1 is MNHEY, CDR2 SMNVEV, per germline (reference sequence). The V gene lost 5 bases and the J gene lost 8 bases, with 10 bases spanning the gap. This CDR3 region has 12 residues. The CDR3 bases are TGTGCCAGCAGTCCCCGTGGCTATGAGCAGTTCTTC. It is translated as CASSPRGYEQFF.

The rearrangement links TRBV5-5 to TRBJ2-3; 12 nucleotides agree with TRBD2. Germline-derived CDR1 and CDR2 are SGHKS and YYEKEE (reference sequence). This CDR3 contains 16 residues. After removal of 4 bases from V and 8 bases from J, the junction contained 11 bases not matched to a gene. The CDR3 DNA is TGTGCCAGCAGCGCACAACTAGCGGGGGGCCCGGGTACGCAGTATTTT. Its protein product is CASSAQLAGGPGTQYF.

The CDR3 DNA reads TGTGCCAGCAGCTTGAACGGGGGAAACTATGGCTACACCTTC. It yields the protein CASSLNGGNYGYTF. The chain carries TRBV7-3 and TRBJ1-2; D perhaps matches TRBD1 (5 bases). The V and J ends lost 3 bases and 2 bases respectively, with 10 bases between them. Germline CDR1 reads SGHTA; CDR2 reads FQGTGA. The CDR3 totals 14 residues. Based on the CDR3 plus reference TRBV7-3 and TRBJ1-2, the full variable domain is GAGVSQTPSNKVTEKGKYVELRCDPISGHTALYWYRQSLGQGPEFLIYFQGTGAADDSGLPNDRFFAVRPEGSVSTLKIQRTERGDSAVYLCASSLNGGNYGYTFGSGTRLTVV.

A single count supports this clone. CDR3 region: CASSLGSGTGEQAFF. CDR3 in DNA: TGTGCCAGCAGCTTAGGCTCCGGGACAGGGGAACAAGCTTTCTTT. This chain uses TRBV7-2 with TRBJ1-1; 10 nucleotides line up with TRBD1. Germline CDR1 reads SGHTA; CDR2 reads FQGNSA. This CDR3 contains 15 residues. The V segment lost 1 base and the J segment 9 bases; nucleotides outside the gene matches: 8.

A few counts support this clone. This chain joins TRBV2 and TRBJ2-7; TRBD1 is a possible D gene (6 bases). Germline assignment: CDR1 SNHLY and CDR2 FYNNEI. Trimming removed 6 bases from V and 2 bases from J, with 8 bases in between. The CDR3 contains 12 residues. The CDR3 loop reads CASSRQAYEQYF. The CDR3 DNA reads TGTGCCAGCAGCCGACAGGCCTACGAGCAGTACTTC.

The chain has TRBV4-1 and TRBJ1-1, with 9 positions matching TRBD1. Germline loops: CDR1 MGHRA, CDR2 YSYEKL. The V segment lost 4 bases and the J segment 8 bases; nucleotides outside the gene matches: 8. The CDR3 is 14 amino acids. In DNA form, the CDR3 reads TGCGCCAGCAGCCGGCCGGGACAGGGTCTCGAAGCTTTCTTT. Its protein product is CASSRPGQGLEAFF.

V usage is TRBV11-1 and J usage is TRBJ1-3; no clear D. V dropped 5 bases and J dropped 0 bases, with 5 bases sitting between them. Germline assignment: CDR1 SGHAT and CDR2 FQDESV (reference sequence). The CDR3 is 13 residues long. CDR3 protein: CASSHFSGNTIYF. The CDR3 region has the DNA TGTGCCAGCAGCCATTTCTCTGGAAACACCATATATTTT. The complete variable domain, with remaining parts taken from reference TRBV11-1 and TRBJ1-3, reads EAEVAQSPRYKITEKSQAVAFWCDPISGHATLYWYRQILGQGPELLVQFQDESVVDDSQLPKDRFSAERLKGVDSTLKIQPAELGDSAMYLCASSHFSGNTIYFGEGSWLTVV.

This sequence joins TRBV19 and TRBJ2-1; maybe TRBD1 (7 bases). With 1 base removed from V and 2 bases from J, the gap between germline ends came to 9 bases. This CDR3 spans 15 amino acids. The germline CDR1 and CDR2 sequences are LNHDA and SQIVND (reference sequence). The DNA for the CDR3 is TGTGCCAGTAGTATAGCCAGGGGGGCCTACAATGAGCAGTTCTTC. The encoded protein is CASSIARGAYNEQFF.

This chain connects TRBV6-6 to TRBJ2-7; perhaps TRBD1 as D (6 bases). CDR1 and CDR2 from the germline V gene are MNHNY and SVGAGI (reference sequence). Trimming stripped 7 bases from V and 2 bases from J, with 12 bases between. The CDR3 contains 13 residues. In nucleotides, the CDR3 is TGTGCCAGCACGAGTAGGACAGCCTACGAGCAGTACTTC. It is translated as CASTSRTAYEQYF.

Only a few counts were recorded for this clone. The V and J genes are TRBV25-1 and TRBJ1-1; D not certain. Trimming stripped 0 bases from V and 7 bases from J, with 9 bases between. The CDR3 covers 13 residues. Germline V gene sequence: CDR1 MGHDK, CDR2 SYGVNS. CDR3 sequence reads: CASSEYAAVEAFF. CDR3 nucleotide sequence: TGTGCCAGCAGTGAATATGCGGCAGTTGAAGCTTTCTTT.

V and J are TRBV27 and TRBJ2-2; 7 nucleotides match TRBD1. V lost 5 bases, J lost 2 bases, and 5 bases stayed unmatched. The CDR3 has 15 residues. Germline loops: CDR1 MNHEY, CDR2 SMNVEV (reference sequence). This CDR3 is CASSADRINTGELFF. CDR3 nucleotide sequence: TGTGCCAGCAGTGCGGACAGGATTAACACCGGGGAGCTGTTTTTT.

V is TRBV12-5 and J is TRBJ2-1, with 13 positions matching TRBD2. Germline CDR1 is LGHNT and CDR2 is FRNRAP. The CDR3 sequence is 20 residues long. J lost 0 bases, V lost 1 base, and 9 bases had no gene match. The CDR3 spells CASGLAGLAGVHLSYNEQFF. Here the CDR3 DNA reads TGTGCTAGTGGTTTGGCAGGACTAGCGGGGGTCCACCTCTCCTACAATGAGCAGTTCTTC.

The CDR3, as DNA: TGTGCCAGCAGCACAGGGGTAGAAACTGAAGCTTTCTTT. Translating gives CASSTGVETEAFF. The chain recombines TRBV7-2 with TRBJ1-1; TRBD1 matches at 7 bases. This CDR3 has 13 amino acids. The V and J ends lost 5 bases and 5 bases, in that order; junction bases with no gene match: 5. The V gene's germline CDR1 is SGHTA and CDR2 FQGNSA.

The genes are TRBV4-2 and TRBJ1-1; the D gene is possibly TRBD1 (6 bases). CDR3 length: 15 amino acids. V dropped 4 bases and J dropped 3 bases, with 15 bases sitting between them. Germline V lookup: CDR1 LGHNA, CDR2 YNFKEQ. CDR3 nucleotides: TGTGCCAGCAGCCTAAATATACAGGGAGACACTGAAGCTTTCTTT. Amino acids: CASSLNIQGDTEAFF.